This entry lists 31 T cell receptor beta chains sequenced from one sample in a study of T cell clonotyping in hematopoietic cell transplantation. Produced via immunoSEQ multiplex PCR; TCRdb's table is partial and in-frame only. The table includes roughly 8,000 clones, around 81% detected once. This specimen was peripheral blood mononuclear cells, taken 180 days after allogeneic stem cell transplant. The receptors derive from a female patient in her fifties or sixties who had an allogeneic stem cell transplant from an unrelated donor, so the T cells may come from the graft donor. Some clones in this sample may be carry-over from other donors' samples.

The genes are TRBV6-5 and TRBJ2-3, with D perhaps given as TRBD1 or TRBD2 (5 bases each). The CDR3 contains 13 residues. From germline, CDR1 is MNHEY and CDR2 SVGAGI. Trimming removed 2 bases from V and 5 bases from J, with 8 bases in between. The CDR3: CASSYPGRDTQYF. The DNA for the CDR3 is TGTGCCAGCAGTTACCCAGGGAGAGATACGCAGTATTTT.

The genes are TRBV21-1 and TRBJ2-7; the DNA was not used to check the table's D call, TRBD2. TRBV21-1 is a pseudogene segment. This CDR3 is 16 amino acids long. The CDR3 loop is CASSNPGLAASYEQYF. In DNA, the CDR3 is TGTGCCAGCAGCAACCCGGGACTAGCGGCCTCCTACGAGCAGTACTTC.

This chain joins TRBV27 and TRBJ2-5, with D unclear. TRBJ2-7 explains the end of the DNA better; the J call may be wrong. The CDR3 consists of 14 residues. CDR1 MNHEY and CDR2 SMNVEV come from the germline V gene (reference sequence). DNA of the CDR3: TGTGCCAGCAGTTTATCGTCCAGATCCTACGAGCAGTACTTC. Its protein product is CASSLSSRSYEQYF.

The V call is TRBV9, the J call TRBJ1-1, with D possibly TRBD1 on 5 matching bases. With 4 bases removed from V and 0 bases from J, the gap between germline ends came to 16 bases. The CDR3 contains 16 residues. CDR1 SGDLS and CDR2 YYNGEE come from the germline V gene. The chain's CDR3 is CASSSRQLNMNTEAFF. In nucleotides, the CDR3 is TGTGCCAGCAGCTCGCGACAGTTGAACATGAACACTGAAGCTTTCTTT.

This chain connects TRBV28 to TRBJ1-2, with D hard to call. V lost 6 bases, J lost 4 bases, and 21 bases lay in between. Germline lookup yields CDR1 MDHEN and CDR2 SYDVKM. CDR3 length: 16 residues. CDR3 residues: CASRPQPPGLLYGYTF. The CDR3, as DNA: TGTGCCAGCAGGCCTCAGCCTCCGGGCCTACTCTATGGCTACACCTTC.

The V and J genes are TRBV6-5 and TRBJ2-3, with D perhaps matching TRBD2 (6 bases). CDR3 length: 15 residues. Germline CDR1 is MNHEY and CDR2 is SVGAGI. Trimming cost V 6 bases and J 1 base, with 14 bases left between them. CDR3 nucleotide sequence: TGTGCCAGCAGCCCCCCCGGGAGAGGCACAGATACGCAGTATTTT. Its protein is CASSPPGRGTDTQYF.

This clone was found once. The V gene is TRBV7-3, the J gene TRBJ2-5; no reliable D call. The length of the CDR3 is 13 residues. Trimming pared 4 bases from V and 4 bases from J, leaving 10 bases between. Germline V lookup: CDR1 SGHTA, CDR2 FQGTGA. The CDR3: CASSYSFTETQYF. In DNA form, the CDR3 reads TGTGCCAGCAGCTATTCATTCACAGAGACCCAGTACTTC.

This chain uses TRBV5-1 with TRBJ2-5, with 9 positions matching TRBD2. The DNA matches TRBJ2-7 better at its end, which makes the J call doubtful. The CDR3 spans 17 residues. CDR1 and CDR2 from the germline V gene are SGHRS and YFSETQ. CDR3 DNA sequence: TGCGCCAGCAGCGCCTCAACCCTAGCGGGGAGCTCCTACGAGCAGTACTTC. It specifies CASSASTLAGSSYEQYF.

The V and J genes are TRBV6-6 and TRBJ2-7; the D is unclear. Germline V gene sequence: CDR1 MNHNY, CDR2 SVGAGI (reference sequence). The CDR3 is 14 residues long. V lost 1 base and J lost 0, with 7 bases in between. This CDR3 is CASSYYTNSYEQYF. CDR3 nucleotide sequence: TGTGCCAGCAGTTACTACACCAACTCCTACGAGCAGTACTTC.

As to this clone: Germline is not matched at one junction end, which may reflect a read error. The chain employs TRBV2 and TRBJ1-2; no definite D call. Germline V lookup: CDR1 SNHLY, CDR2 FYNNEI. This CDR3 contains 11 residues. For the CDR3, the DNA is TGTGCCAGCAGTGTTTGGGCCGCCTTCTTCTTC. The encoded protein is CASSVWAAFFF.

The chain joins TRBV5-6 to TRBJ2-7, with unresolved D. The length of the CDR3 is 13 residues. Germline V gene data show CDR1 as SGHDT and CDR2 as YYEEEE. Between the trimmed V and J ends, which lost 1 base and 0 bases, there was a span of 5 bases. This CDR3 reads CASSLSSSYEQYF. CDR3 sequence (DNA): TGTGCCAGCAGCTTGTCCAGCTCCTACGAGCAGTACTTC.

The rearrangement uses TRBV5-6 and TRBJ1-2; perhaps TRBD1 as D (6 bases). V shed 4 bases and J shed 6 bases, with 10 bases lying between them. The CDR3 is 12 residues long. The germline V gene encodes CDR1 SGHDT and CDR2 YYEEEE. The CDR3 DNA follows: TGTGCCAGCAGCGCACAGGGACATGGCTACACCTTC. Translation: CASSAQGHGYTF. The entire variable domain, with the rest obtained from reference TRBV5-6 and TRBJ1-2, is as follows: DAGVTQSPTHLIKTRGQQVTLRCSPKSGHDTVSWYQQALGQGPQFIFQYYEEEERQRGNFPDRFSGHQFPNYSSELNVNALLLGDSALYLCASSAQGHGYTFGSGTRLTVV.

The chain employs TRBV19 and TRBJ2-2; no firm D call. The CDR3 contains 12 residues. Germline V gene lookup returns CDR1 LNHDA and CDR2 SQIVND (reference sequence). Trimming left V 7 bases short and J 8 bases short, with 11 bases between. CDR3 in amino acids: CASTPPAGELFF. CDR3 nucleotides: TGTGCCAGTACCCCCCCTGCGGGGGAGCTGTTTTTT.

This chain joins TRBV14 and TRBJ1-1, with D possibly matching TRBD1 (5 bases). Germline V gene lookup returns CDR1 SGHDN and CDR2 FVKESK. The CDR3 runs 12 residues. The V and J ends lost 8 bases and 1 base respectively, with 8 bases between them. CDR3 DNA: TGTGCCAGCGGGGGGGGGAACACTGAAGCTTTCTTT. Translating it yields CASGGGNTEAFF.

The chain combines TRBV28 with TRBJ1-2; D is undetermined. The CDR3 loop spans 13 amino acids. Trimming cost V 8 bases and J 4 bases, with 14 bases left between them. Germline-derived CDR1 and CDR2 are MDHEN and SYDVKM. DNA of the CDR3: TGTGCCAGCGCAATCGGTCGGCTCTATGGCTACACCTTC. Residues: CASAIGRLYGYTF.

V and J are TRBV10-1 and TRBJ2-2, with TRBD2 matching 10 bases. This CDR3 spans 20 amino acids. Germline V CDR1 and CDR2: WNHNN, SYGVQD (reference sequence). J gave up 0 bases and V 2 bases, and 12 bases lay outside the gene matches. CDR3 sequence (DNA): TGCGCCAGCAGTGAGCCTAGCGGGGGAGACAAGTTCGCGAACACCGGGGAGCTGTTTTTT. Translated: CASSEPSGGDKFANTGELFF.

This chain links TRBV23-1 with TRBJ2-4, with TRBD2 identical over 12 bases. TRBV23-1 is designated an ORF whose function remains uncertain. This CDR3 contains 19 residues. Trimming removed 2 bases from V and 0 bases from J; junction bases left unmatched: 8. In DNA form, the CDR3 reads TGCGCCAGCAGTCAAAACCGGACTAGCGGGAACCTAGCCAAAAACATTCAGTACTTC. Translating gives CASSQNRTSGNLAKNIQYF.

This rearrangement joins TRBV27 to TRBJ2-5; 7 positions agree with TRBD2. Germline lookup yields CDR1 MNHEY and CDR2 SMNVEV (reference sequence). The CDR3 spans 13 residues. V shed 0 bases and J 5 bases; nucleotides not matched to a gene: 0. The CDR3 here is CASSLSGGETQYF. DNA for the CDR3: TGTGCCAGCAGTTTATCGGGGGGGGAGACCCAGTACTTC.

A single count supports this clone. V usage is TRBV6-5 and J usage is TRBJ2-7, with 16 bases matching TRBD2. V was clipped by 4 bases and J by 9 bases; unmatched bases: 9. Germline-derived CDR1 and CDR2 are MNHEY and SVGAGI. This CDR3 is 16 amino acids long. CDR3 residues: CASSCAGTSGRAWQYF. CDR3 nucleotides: TGTGCCAGCAGTTGCGCAGGGACTAGCGGGAGGGCCTGGCAGTACTTC.

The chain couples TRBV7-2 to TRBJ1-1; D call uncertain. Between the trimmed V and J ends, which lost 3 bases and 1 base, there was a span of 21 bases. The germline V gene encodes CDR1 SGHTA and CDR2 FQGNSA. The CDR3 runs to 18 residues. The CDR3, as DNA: TGTGCCAGCAGCTTTAGGCGGGCAGCACCCCCTCGGAACACTGAAGCTTTCTTT. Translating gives CASSFRRAAPPRNTEAFF.

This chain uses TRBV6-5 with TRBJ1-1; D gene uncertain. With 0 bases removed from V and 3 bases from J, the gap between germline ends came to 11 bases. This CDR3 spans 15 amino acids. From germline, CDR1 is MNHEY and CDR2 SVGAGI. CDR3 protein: CASSYSRFWDTEAFF. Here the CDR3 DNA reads TGTGCCAGCAGTTACTCCCGTTTCTGGGACACTGAAGCTTTCTTT.

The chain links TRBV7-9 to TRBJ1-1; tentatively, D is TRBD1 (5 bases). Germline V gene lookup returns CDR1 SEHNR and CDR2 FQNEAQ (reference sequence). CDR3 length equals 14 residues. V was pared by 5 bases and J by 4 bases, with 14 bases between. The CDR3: CASSPPGFPTEAFF. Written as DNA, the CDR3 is TGTGCCAGCAGCCCTCCAGGGTTCCCCACTGAAGCTTTCTTT. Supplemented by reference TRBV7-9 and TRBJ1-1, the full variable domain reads DTGVSQNPRHKITKRGQNVTFRCDPISEHNRLYWYRQTLGQGPEFLTYFQNEAQLEKSRLLSDRFSAERPKGSFSTLEIQRTEQGDSAMYLCASSPPGFPTEAFFGQGTRLTVV.

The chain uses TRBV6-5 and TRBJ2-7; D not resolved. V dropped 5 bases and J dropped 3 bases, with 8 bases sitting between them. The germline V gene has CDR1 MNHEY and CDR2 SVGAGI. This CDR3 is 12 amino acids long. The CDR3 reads CASSAGIYEQYF. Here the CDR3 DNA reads TGTGCCAGCAGTGCTGGGATCTACGAGCAGTACTTC.

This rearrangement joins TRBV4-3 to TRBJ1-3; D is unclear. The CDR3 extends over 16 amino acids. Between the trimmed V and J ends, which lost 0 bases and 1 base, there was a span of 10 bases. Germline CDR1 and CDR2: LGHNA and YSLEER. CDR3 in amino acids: CASSQDAGPSGNTIYF. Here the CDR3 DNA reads TGCGCCAGCAGCCAAGATGCCGGACCTTCTGGAAACACCATATATTTT.

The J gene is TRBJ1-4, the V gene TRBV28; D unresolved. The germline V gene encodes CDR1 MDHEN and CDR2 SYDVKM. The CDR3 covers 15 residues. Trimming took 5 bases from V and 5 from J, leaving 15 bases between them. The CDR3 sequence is CASSPRGMGNEKLFF. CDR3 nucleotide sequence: TGTGCCAGCAGTCCTAGAGGAATGGGGAATGAAAAACTGTTTTTT.

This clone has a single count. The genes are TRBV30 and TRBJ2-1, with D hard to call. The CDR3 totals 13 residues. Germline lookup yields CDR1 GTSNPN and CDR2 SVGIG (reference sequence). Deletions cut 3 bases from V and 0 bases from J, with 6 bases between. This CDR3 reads CAWSGSSYNEQFF. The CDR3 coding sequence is TGTGCCTGGAGCGGCAGCTCCTACAATGAGCAGTTCTTC.

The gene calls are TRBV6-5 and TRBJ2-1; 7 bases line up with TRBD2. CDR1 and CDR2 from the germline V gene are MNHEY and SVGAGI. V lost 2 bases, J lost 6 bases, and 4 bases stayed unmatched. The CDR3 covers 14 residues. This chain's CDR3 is CASSYQRLANEQFF. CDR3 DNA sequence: TGTGCCAGCAGTTACCAGCGACTAGCCAATGAGCAGTTCTTC.

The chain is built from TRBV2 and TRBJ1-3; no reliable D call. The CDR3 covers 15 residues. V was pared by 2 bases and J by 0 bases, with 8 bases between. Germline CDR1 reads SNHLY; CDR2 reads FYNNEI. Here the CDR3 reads CASSEFASSGNTIYF. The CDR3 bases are TGTGCCAGCAGTGAATTCGCTAGCTCTGGAAACACCATATATTTT.

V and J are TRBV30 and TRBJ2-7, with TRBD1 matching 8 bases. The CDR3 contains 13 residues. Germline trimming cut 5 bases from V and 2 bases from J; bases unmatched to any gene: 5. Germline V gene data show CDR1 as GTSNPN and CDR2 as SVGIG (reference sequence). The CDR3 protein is CAWSKDRAYEQYF. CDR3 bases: TGTGCCTGGTCTAAGGACAGGGCCTACGAGCAGTACTTC.

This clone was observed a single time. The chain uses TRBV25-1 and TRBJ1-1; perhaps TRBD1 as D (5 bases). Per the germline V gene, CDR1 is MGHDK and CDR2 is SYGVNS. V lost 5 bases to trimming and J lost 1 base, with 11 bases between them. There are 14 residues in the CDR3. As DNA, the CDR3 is TGTGCCAGCAGTACCTCCGGGGGGAACACTGAAGCTTTCTTT. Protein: CASSTSGGNTEAFF.

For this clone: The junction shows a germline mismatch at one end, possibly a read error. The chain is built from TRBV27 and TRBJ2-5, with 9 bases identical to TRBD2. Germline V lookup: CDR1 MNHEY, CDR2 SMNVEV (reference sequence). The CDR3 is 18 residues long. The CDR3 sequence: CASSLFAGGPVRQEAQYF. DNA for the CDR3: TGTGCCAGCAGTTTATTTGCGGGGGGGCCAGTACGGCAAGAGGCCCAGTACTTC.